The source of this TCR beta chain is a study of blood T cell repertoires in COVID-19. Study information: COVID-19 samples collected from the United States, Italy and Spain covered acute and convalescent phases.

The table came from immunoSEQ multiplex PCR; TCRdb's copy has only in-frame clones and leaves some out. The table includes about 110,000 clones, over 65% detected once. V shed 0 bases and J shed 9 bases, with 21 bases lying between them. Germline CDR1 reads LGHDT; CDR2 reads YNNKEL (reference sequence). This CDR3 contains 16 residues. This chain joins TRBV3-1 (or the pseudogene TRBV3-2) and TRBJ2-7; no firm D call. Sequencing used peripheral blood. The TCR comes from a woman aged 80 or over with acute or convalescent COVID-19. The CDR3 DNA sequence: TGTGCCAGCAGCCAAGAGTTTGCGTCTCCCAACCCCTTGCAGTACTTC. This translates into CASSQEFASPNPLQYF.